These 23 T cell receptor beta chains came from one sample sequenced in a study of metastatic and nonmetastatic thyroid tumors. Nobody among the patients had been given any treatment before thyroid surgery. TCRdb reanalyzed the PCR reads via MiXCR. This table has about 69,000 clones, around 14% appearing once. Sequencing input: blood. All receptors come from a male donor with papillary thyroid cancer or a benign thyroid nodule (not recorded which). Some clones in this sample may be carry-over from other donors' samples.

This clone has ten or more counts. A read error is possible here, since a much larger clone lies one base away. The genes are TRBV28 and TRBJ1-2; no clear D. CDR3 length equals 12 residues. Per germline, CDR1 MDHEN and CDR2 SYDVKM. The V end lost 4 bases, the J end lost 5 bases, and 8 bases lay between the germline ends. CDR3 DNA sequence: TGTGCCAGCAGTTACCTGGATTATGGCTACACCTTC. Amino acid sequence: CASSYLDYGYTF.

The sample holds a few counts of this clone. The V and J genes are TRBV2 and TRBJ1-2; TRBD1 agrees at 7 bases. V dropped 6 bases and J dropped 6; count of bases not matched to a gene: 7. CDR3 size: 13 residues. Looked up from germline, CDR1 is SNHLY and CDR2 is FYNNEI. The CDR3 DNA reads TGTGCCAGCAGACTCGACAGGGCCAATGGCTACACCTTC. Protein: CASRLDRANGYTF.

Concerning this clone itself: This could be a read error, since a much larger clone is one nucleotide away. The rearrangement links TRBV29-1 to TRBJ2-1; TRBD2 aligns across 10 bases. Germline trimming cut 6 bases from V and 5 bases from J; bases unmatched to any gene: 7. There are 14 residues in the CDR3. CDR1 is SQVTM and CDR2 is ANQGSEA in the germline V gene. The CDR3 nucleotides read TGCAGCGTCGATAGCGGGAGGATGGACAATGAGCAGTTCTTC. Amino acids: CSVDSGRMDNEQFF.

This clone showed up many times. V and J are TRBV6-1 and TRBJ2-1; TRBD1 aligns across 10 bases. The germline V gene encodes CDR1 MNHNS and CDR2 SASEGT. The CDR3 has 14 residues. The V segment lost 8 bases and the J segment 10 bases; nucleotides outside the gene matches: 11. Here the CDR3 reads CASERQGAKYEQFF. For the CDR3, the DNA is TGTGCCAGCGAACGACAGGGGGCGAAGTACGAGCAGTTCTTC.

This chain joins TRBV19 and TRBJ2-7; D is possibly TRBD1 (6 bases). Looked up from germline, CDR1 is LNHDA and CDR2 is SQIVND (reference sequence). The CDR3 length is 17 residues. Deletions cut 7 bases from V and 3 bases from J, with 25 bases between. In nucleotides, the CDR3 is TGTGCCAGTATCCCAAGAATTTCCGGACAGCCAAGCTACGAGCAGTACTTC. Its translation is CASIPRISGQPSYEQYF.

The chain couples TRBV6-6 to TRBJ2-7; 8 bases line up with TRBD2. Germline V gene sequence: CDR1 MNHNY, CDR2 SVGAGI (reference sequence). There are 13 residues in the CDR3. V shed 7 bases, J shed 2 bases, and the junction held 4 bases outside the gene matches. CDR3 sequence: CASITSGAYEQYF. In DNA, the CDR3 is TGTGCCAGCATTACTAGCGGAGCCTACGAGCAGTACTTC.

In this sample, this clone turned up many times. The chain employs TRBV13 and TRBJ2-1; D is tentatively TRBD1 or TRBD2 (6 bases each). Per germline, CDR1 PRHDT and CDR2 FYEKMQ (reference sequence). V was cut by 3 bases and J by 6 bases, with 18 bases left in between. The length of the CDR3 is 16 residues. CDR3 sequence: CASSFSGGGVGNEQFF. In DNA, the CDR3 is TGTGCCAGCAGCTTCTCCGGGGGCGGGGTAGGCAATGAGCAGTTCTTC. Based on the CDR3 plus reference TRBV13 and TRBJ2-1, the full variable domain is AAGVIQSPRHLIKEKRETATLKCYPIPRHDTVYWYQQGPGQDPQFLISFYEKMQSDKGSIPDRFSAQQFSDYHSELNMSSLELGDSALYFCASSFSGGGVGNEQFFGPGTRLTVL.

This rearrangement joins TRBV20-1 to TRBJ2-5, with 7 bases that match TRBD2. The CDR3 runs 18 residues. V was pared by 3 bases and J by 2 bases, with 18 bases of the junction left unmatched. CDR1 and CDR2 from the germline V gene are DFQATT and SNEGSKA (reference sequence). CDR3 sequence: CSARRLIYSAGIQETQYF. The CDR3 DNA reads TGCAGTGCTAGGCGATTGATCTACTCAGCGGGAATTCAAGAGACCCAGTACTTC.

This clone was seen at least ten times. The chain employs TRBV6-5 and TRBJ2-1; 9 positions agree with TRBD2. Trimming took 4 bases from V and 7 from J; bases not matched to a gene: 11. Germline CDR1 MNHEY, CDR2 SVGAGI. The CDR3 has 16 amino acids. The chain's CDR3 is CASSSLSRAGGNEQFF. CDR3 bases: TGTGCCAGCAGTTCCCTTAGTCGAGCGGGAGGTAATGAGCAGTTCTTC.

At least ten counts were recorded for this clone. This rearrangement joins TRBV6-1 to TRBJ2-7, with 8 bases lining up with TRBD1. V shed 6 bases, J shed 4 bases, and the junction held 11 bases outside the gene matches. CDR1 and CDR2 (germline): MNHNS, SASEGT. The length of the CDR3 is 15 residues. This chain's CDR3 is CASSSPGQGAYEQYF. The CDR3 DNA follows: TGTGCCAGCAGCTCTCCAGGGCAGGGGGCTTACGAGCAGTACTTC.

This clone was observed many times. The chain joins TRBV20-1 to TRBJ2-7; 8 bases are a match to TRBD1. There are 18 residues in the CDR3. Germline lookup yields CDR1 DFQATT and CDR2 SNEGSKA (reference sequence). The junction had 16 bases not matched to a gene; V was cut back by 0 bases and J by 3 bases. CDR3 residues: CSARDLLTGGNQNYEQYF. The DNA for the CDR3 is TGCAGTGCTAGAGATTTGTTAACAGGGGGAAATCAAAACTACGAGCAGTACTTC.

This clone was picked up many times. The V gene is TRBV20-1, the J gene TRBJ2-1; 7 bases are shared with TRBD2. The CDR3 runs to 16 residues. Germline values: CDR1 DFQATT, CDR2 SNEGSKA (reference sequence). With 0 bases clipped from V and 3 bases from J, the junction kept 8 bases outside the gene matches. The CDR3 DNA follows: TGCAGTGCTAGAGATCCGGCGGGAGTGGACTACAATGAGCAGTTCTTC. Translated: CSARDPAGVDYNEQFF.

A word on this clone: A single base separates this from a much larger clone, so it may be a read error. The rearrangement joins TRBV7-9 to TRBJ2-7; D gene unclear. The CDR3 is made up of 13 amino acids. The V and J ends lost 3 bases and 10 bases respectively, with 16 bases between them. The V gene's germline CDR1 is SEHNR and CDR2 FQNEAQ (reference sequence). CDR3 residues: CASSFLGWADQYF. The CDR3 DNA is TGTGCCAGCAGCTTTTTGGGCTGGGCCGATCAGTACTTC.

As concerns this clone: A much larger clone is a single base away; this may be a read error. The chain is built from TRBV12-3 or TRBV12-4 and TRBJ1-1; maybe TRBD1 (5 bases). The CDR3 runs 14 residues. V was clipped by 6 bases and J by 4 bases, with 15 bases between them. CDR3 in DNA: TGTGCCAGCAGCCAGGGCGGTTTTACCACTGAAGCTTTCTTT. It specifies CASSQGGFTTEAFF.

This clone has a count of ten or more. This chain connects TRBV18 to TRBJ2-1; TRBD2 might be the D (7 bases). The CDR3 runs to 15 residues. V lost 5 bases and J 3 bases, leaving 14 bases between the germline ends. In germline, CDR1 is KGHSH, CDR2 LQKENI. The CDR3 coding sequence is TGTGCCAGCTCAATACAGGGAGGGAACTACAATGAGCAGTTCTTC. It yields the protein CASSIQGGNYNEQFF.

This clone has ten or more counts. The gene calls are TRBV27 and TRBJ2-7; 9 nucleotides agree with TRBD2. This CDR3 has 13 residues. CDR1 is MNHEY, CDR2 SMNVEV, per germline (reference sequence). The CDR3 protein is CASTGTSSHEQYV. CDR3 sequence (DNA): TGTGCCAGCACCGGGACTAGCTCCCACGAGCAGTACGTC.

V gene TRBV2 combines with J gene TRBJ2-3; 11 bases are shared with TRBD2. V shed 5 bases, J shed 5 bases, and the junction held 15 bases outside the gene matches. The CDR3 sequence is 18 residues long. Germline CDR1 and CDR2: SNHLY and FYNNEI. The DNA for the CDR3 is TGTGCCAGCAGTCATTGGGGAACTAGCGGGGGTAACAAAGATACGCAGTATTTT. The encoded protein is CASSHWGTSGGNKDTQYF.

The V and J genes are TRBV12-3 or TRBV12-4 and TRBJ1-6; 7 bases map to TRBD1. The CDR3 extends over 14 amino acids. With V trimmed by 5 bases and J by 10 bases, 8 bases remained unmatched. The CDR3 sequence is CASSRQGLISPLHF. As DNA, the CDR3 is TGTGCCAGCAGTCGACAGGGTCTAATATCACCCCTCCACTTT.

This clone was counted ten times or more. The genes are TRBV2 and TRBJ1-2; D gene ambiguous. V was pared by 7 bases and J by 5 bases, with 8 bases between. Per germline, CDR1 SNHLY and CDR2 FYNNEI. This CDR3 has 11 residues. The CDR3 DNA reads as TGTGCCAGCACAGTTCTTTATGGCTACACCTTC. This translates into CASTVLYGYTF.

This clone occurred many times. The CDR3 is CASSQWGETYEKLFF. The CDR3 DNA is TGTGCCAGCAGCCAATGGGGCGAAACCTATGAAAAACTGTTTTTT. The gene calls are TRBV3-1 and TRBJ1-4; tentative D call: TRBD1 (5 bases). The germline V gene has CDR1 LGHDT and CDR2 YNNKEL (reference sequence). Trimming left V 2 bases short and J 6 bases short, with 13 bases between. The CDR3 is made up of 15 amino acids.

The sample holds many counts of this clone. The genes are TRBV2 and TRBJ2-2, with a possible D match to TRBD1 (5 bases). The V gene's germline CDR1 is SNHLY and CDR2 FYNNEI. The V end was cut by 10 bases, the J end by 7 bases, with 16 bases between. There are 13 residues in the CDR3. The CDR3 DNA sequence: TGTGCCAAAGCCGCCGCAGGGCGCGGGGAGCTGTTTTTT. This translates into CAKAAAGRGELFF.

This clone was seen at least ten times. The gene calls are TRBV5-4 and TRBJ1-3, with 7 bases matching TRBD1. The CDR3 is 14 residues long. V gave up 4 bases and J gave up 3 bases; unmatched junction bases: 4. Per the germline V gene, CDR1 is SGHNT and CDR2 is YYREEE (reference sequence). The CDR3 DNA is TGTGCCAGCAGCGTTACAGGGGATGGAAACACCATATATTTT. Residues: CASSVTGDGNTIYF.

This clone was observed at least ten times. The V and J genes are TRBV25-1 and TRBJ2-7; D is unclear. Between the trimmed V and J ends, which lost 4 bases and 4 bases, there was a span of 5 bases. The length of the CDR3 is 11 residues. Germline CDR1 reads MGHDK; CDR2 reads SYGVNS. CDR3 protein: CASSVGYEQYF. CDR3 in DNA: TGTGCCAGCAGTGTGGGGTACGAGCAGTACTTC.